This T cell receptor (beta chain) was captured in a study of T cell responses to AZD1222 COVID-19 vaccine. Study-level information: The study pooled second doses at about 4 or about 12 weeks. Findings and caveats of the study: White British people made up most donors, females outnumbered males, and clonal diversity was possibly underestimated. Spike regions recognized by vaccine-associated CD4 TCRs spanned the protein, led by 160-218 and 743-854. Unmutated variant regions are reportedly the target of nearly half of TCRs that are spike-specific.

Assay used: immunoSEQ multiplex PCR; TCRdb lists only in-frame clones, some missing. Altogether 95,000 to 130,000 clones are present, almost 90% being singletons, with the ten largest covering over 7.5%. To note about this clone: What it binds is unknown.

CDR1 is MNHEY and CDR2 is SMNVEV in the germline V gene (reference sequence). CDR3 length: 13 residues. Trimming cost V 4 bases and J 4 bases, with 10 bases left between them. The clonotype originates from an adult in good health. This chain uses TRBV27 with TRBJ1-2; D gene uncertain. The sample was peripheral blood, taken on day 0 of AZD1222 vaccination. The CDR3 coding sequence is TGTGCCAGCAGTTATGGGCCCAGCTATGGCTACACCTTC. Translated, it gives CASSYGPSYGYTF.